Listed below are T cell receptor beta chains from one sample, sequenced in a study of blood T cell repertoires in COVID-19. Assay used: immunoSEQ multiplex PCR; TCRdb lists only in-frame clones, some missing. The top ten hold approximately 5.5% of the sample, which has more than 95,000 clones, roughly nine tenths seen once. Sequenced: peripheral blood. These receptors were collected from a human donor in a cohort sampled during active COVID-19. Both conserved end residues are trimmed from each CDR3. A D gene is named only where the DNA matches it firmly.

TRBV19,NA,ASSTKPGHKNYGYT
TRBV12-5,NA,ASGLPPPLILYSNQPQH
TRBV2,NA,ASKGLRTDTQY
TRBV3-1/TRBV3-2,NA,ASSDGGAGRYEQY
TRBV3-1/TRBV3-2,TRBD1,ASSARSGTGPNTEAF
TRBV5-1,TRBD2,ASSLKTSGRSYEQY
TRBV7-2,TRBD1,ASSRDRGEEKLF
TRBV7-6,NA,ASSLDANSHYEQY
TRBV3-1/TRBV3-2,TRBD2,ASSQARGETSWGTDTQY
TRBV28,TRBD1,ASSASGTEANYGYT
TRBV18,NA,ASSWGSDEQY
TRBV28,NA,ASSFTRLVGSQETQY
TRBV29-1,NA,SVFFPQLDGYT
TRBV5-1,NA,ASSLTGLGNTEAF
TRBV7-2,TRBD1,ASSLPGQGSPGELF
TRBV2,TRBD1,ASRRQGASQETQY
TRBV27,TRBD2,ASSFSGSTDTQY
TRBV28,TRBD1,ASTLIGTGNEKLF
TRBV30,NA,AWDPGIGIQY
TRBV27,NA,ASRSGVYEQY
TRBV1,NA,TSSSRLSPGANVLT
TRBV9,TRBD2,ASSVGRTSGQETQY
TRBV14,TRBD1,ASSQRTGLYEQY
TRBV2,TRBD2,ASSEPSGGATKNIQY
TRBV7-9,TRBD2,ASSSYVAGLVSFEQF
TRBV19,TRBD1,ASSMDRSAYGYT
TRBV7-6,NA,ASSLVGGAAF
TRBV30,NA,AWSAPGKLTDTQY
TRBV19,TRBD1,ASSTGQGLGYNEQF
TRBV6-5,TRBD1,ASAARDRSPYEQY
TRBV19,TRBD2,ASSSSGRAYEQY
TRBV6-2/TRBV6-3,TRBD2,ASSYASGRGEQF
TRBV7-8,NA,ASSSPLGKNTGELF
TRBV5-1,NA,ASSLMGAYDYGYT
TRBV6-5,NA,ASSYRGETQY
TRBV6-5,NA,ASSYSDGMDGNTIY
TRBV19,NA,ASRRLQADTEAF
TRBV28,NA,ASTGRTYSYEQY
TRBV6-5,NA,ASSYSRQGENGYT
TRBV24-1,NA,ATSDPGANYGYT
TRBV4-1,NA,ASSHAGWDQPQH
TRBV7-9,TRBD1,ASSLAGGAF
TRBV19,NA,ASSIPGGIRGSEQF
TRBV7-9,TRBD2,ASSLANRGGTQY
TRBV7-9,NA,ASSLATGRSSYEQY
TRBV19,NA,ASSITDYNQPQH
TRBV28,TRBD2,ATSLAGVTGMYEQY